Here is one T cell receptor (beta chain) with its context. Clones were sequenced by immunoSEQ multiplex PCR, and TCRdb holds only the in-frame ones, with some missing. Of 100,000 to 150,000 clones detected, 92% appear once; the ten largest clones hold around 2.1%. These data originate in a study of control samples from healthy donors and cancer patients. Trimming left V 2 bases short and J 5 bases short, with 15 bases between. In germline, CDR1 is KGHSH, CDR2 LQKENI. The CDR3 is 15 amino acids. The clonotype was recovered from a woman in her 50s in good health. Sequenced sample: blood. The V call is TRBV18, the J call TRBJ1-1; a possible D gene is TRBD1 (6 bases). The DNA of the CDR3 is TGTGCCAGCTCACCAGGGTTGGGGGCAGGGACTGAAGCTTTCTTT. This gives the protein CASSPGLGAGTEAFF. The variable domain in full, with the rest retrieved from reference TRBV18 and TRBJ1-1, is NAGVMQNPRHLVRRRGQEARLRCSPMKGHSHVYWYRQLPEEGLKFMVYLQKENIIDESGMPKERFSAEFPKEGPSILRIQQVVRGDSAAYFCASSPGLGAGTEAFFGQGTRLTVV.